This is a list of T cell receptor beta chains from one sample in a study of blood T cell repertoires in COVID-19. Using immunoSEQ multiplex PCR, the repertoire was profiled, and TCRdb retains in-frame clones only, with some absent. This table has 89,000 or so clones, 90% to 95% appearing once. Sequences were obtained from peripheral blood. The receptors derive from a human donor with active COVID-19. The donor label of this sample is uncertain. Both conserved end residues are part of each CDR3. Fields, in order: D gene, J gene, clone size, V gene, CDR3 protein, CDR3 DNA. A D gene is named only where the DNA matches it firmly. Only some rows state a clone size, as once, few, many or a class for expanded clones.

d_gene: TRBD2; j_gene: TRBJ2-3; abundance: -; v_gene: TRBV9; CDR3aa: CASSLSGGAEDTQYF; CDR3nt: TGTGCCAGCAGCTTAAGCGGGGGGGCAGAAGATACGCAGTATTTT
d_gene: TRBD1; j_gene: TRBJ1-2; abundance: few; v_gene: TRBV10-3; CDR3aa: CAISPGQGSGYTF; CDR3nt: TGTGCCATCAGCCCGGGACAGGGGTCTGGCTACACCTTC
d_gene: TRBD1; j_gene: TRBJ2-7; abundance: -; v_gene: TRBV5-6; CDR3aa: CASSPTGERYEQYF; CDR3nt: TGTGCCAGCAGTCCGACAGGGGAACGATACGAGCAGTACTTC
d_gene: -; j_gene: TRBJ2-1; abundance: -; v_gene: TRBV6-5; CDR3aa: CASSSRGHKGNEQFF; CDR3nt: TGTGCCAGCAGCAGCCGAGGGCATAAGGGCAATGAGCAGTTCTTC
d_gene: -; j_gene: TRBJ1-6; abundance: -; v_gene: TRBV19; CDR3aa: CASSFPNINSPLHF; CDR3nt: TGTGCCAGTAGTTTCCCGAACATCAATTCACCCCTCCACTTT
d_gene: -; j_gene: TRBJ2-1; abundance: -; v_gene: TRBV24-1; CDR3aa: CATSLTGSYNEQFF; CDR3nt: TGTGCCACCAGTCTAACAGGGTCCTACAATGAGCAGTTCTTC
d_gene: -; j_gene: TRBJ2-3; abundance: -; v_gene: TRBV13; CDR3aa: CASSTYLDSTDTQYF; CDR3nt: TGTGCCAGCAGCACCTACCTTGATAGCACAGATACGCAGTATTTT
d_gene: TRBD2; j_gene: TRBJ2-7; abundance: -; v_gene: TRBV3-1/TRBV3-2; CDR3aa: CASRERGVGDEQYF; CDR3nt: TGTGCCAGCAGAGAGCGGGGGGTCGGCGACGAGCAGTACTTC
d_gene: TRBD1; j_gene: TRBJ2-2; abundance: -; v_gene: TRBV24-1; CDR3aa: CATSERDRGRSGELFF; CDR3nt: TGTGCCACCAGTGAGAGAGACAGGGGGCGTAGCGGGGAGCTGTTTTTT
d_gene: TRBD1; j_gene: TRBJ1-4; abundance: -; v_gene: TRBV3-1/TRBV3-2; CDR3aa: CASSQPGQGDEKLFF; CDR3nt: TGTGCCAGCAGCCAACCGGGACAGGGTGATGAAAAACTGTTTTTT
d_gene: TRBD2; j_gene: TRBJ2-1; abundance: -; v_gene: TRBV5-4; CDR3aa: CASSKLAPTYNEQFF; CDR3nt: TGTGCCAGCAGCAAACTAGCGCCCACCTACAATGAGCAGTTCTTC
d_gene: TRBD2; j_gene: TRBJ2-3; abundance: -; v_gene: TRBV5-4; CDR3aa: CASSLAGVEFRDTQYF; CDR3nt: TGTGCCAGCAGCTTAGCGGGAGTCGAATTTCGAGATACGCAGTATTTT
d_gene: TRBD2; j_gene: TRBJ2-7; abundance: -; v_gene: TRBV9; CDR3aa: CASSVAWGGPYEQYF; CDR3nt: TGTGCCAGCAGCGTAGCTTGGGGGGGACCCTACGAGCAGTACTTC
d_gene: -; j_gene: TRBJ2-1; abundance: -; v_gene: TRBV5-4; CDR3aa: CASTQNSNEQFF; CDR3nt: TGTGCCAGCACCCAAAACAGCAATGAGCAGTTCTTC
d_gene: TRBD1; j_gene: TRBJ2-1; abundance: -; v_gene: TRBV6-5; CDR3aa: CASSFSGQGRDEQFF; CDR3nt: TGTGCCAGCAGTTTCTCGGGACAGGGTCGCGATGAGCAGTTCTTC
d_gene: -; j_gene: TRBJ2-1; abundance: once; v_gene: TRBV18; CDR3aa: CASSPFQVNEQFF; CDR3nt: TGTGCCAGCTCACCTTTCCAGGTCAATGAGCAGTTCTTC
d_gene: -; j_gene: TRBJ1-1; abundance: -; v_gene: TRBV19; CDR3aa: CASSPELKNTEAFF; CDR3nt: TGTGCCAGTAGTCCCGAGCTAAAGAACACTGAAGCTTTCTTT
d_gene: TRBD2; j_gene: TRBJ2-1; abundance: -; v_gene: TRBV5-1; CDR3aa: CASSLLAGGADEQFF; CDR3nt: TGCGCCAGCAGCTTATTAGCGGGGGGAGCTGATGAGCAGTTCTTC
d_gene: -; j_gene: TRBJ1-4; abundance: once; v_gene: TRBV2; CDR3aa: CASSAFFEGTNEKLFF; CDR3nt: TGTGCCAGCAGCGCCTTTTTTGAGGGTACTAATGAAAAACTGTTTTTT
d_gene: -; j_gene: TRBJ1-3; abundance: -; v_gene: TRBV4-3; CDR3aa: CASSQAKGGGNTIYF; CDR3nt: TGCGCCAGCAGCCAAGCTAAAGGGGGAGGAAACACCATATATTTT
d_gene: TRBD2; j_gene: TRBJ2-1; abundance: -; v_gene: TRBV5-4; CDR3aa: CASSSLAGSYNEQFF; CDR3nt: TGTGCCAGCAGCTCACTAGCGGGGTCCTACAATGAGCAGTTCTTC
d_gene: TRBD2; j_gene: TRBJ2-5; abundance: -; v_gene: TRBV5-6; CDR3aa: CASSWVTGTSGRATQYF; CDR3nt: TGTGCCAGCAGTTGGGTAACCGGGACTAGCGGGAGGGCGACCCAGTACTTC
d_gene: -; j_gene: TRBJ2-7; abundance: few; v_gene: TRBV5-5; CDR3aa: CASSLEQAVPYEQYF; CDR3nt: TGTGCCAGCAGCTTGGAACAGGCCGTACCCTACGAGCAGTACTTC
d_gene: TRBD2; j_gene: TRBJ2-1; abundance: -; v_gene: TRBV27; CDR3aa: CASSSLMGLASNEQFF; CDR3nt: TGTGCCAGCAGTTCTCTTATGGGACTAGCATCTAATGAGCAGTTCTTC
d_gene: -; j_gene: TRBJ1-2; abundance: -; v_gene: TRBV5-5; CDR3aa: CASSLAVGLVSNYGYTF; CDR3nt: TGTGCCAGCAGCTTGGCGGTTGGTCTCGTCTCTAACTATGGCTACACCTTC
d_gene: -; j_gene: TRBJ2-2; abundance: -; v_gene: TRBV18; CDR3aa: CASSAQTMANTGELFF; CDR3nt: TGTGCCAGCTCAGCTCAAACTATGGCGAACACCGGGGAGCTGTTTTTT
d_gene: TRBD2; j_gene: TRBJ2-7; abundance: -; v_gene: TRBV9; CDR3aa: CASSQGGFTYSYEQYF; CDR3nt: TGTGCCAGCAGCCAGGGAGGGTTCACTTATTCCTACGAGCAGTACTTC
d_gene: -; j_gene: TRBJ2-1; abundance: -; v_gene: TRBV5-6; CDR3aa: CASSFSNEQFF; CDR3nt: TGTGCCAGCAGCTTTTCTAATGAGCAGTTCTTC
d_gene: TRBD1; j_gene: TRBJ1-2; abundance: -; v_gene: TRBV29-1; CDR3aa: CSVKQGGNYGYTF; CDR3nt: TGCAGCGTAAAACAGGGGGGAAACTATGGCTACACCTTC
d_gene: -; j_gene: TRBJ2-2; abundance: -; v_gene: TRBV28; CDR3aa: CASSPHVPTAAAGGELFF; CDR3nt: TGTGCCAGCAGCCCCCACGTCCCTACCGCAGCCGCGGGCGGGGAGCTGTTTTTT